Listed here are 5 T cell receptor beta chains from one sample, sequenced in a study of T cells in Graves' hyperthyroidism and ophthalmopathy. Amplification of TCR beta CDR3 regions was performed using RNA transcripts as template. The HTBI set primed first-round TCR CDR3 RT-PCR. TCRdb itself ran the multiplex PCR reads through MiXCR, one entry per CDR3 protein. Among some 250,000 distinct CDR3 sequences, roughly 14% were seen once, and the ten largest hold 13%. The sample comprised blood. These receptors were obtained from a middle-aged woman with Graves' hyperthyroidism that later progressed to Graves' ophthalmopathy.

In nucleotides, the CDR3 is TGTGCCAGCAGCTTAATTCTTTTCGAGACCCAGTACTTC. Amino acids: CASSLILFETQYF. The gene calls are TRBV11-2 and TRBJ2-5; no firm D call. V was shortened by 2 bases and J by 5 bases, with 9 bases between the two germline ends. The CDR3 consists of 13 residues. Germline CDR1 is SGHAT and CDR2 is FQNNGV.

The table lists this clonotype with many counts. The V call is TRBV28, the J call TRBJ2-7; 12 nucleotides line up with TRBD1. This CDR3 comprises 16 residues. Germline V gene lookup returns CDR1 MDHEN and CDR2 SYDVKM. Trimming at V came to 5 bases and at J to 3 bases, leaving 8 bases not matched to a gene. The CDR3 here is CASSPGGTGGYYEQYF. As DNA, the CDR3 is TGTGCCAGCAGTCCGGGAGGGACAGGGGGCTACTACGAGCAGTACTTC.

This clonotype showed up many times. DNA for the CDR3: TGTGCCAGCAATCTGTTGGGGGAGAACACTGAAGCTTTCTTT. This sequence encodes CASNLLGENTEAFF. The J gene is TRBJ1-1, the V gene TRBV27, with D tentatively TRBD1 (5 bases). V shed 7 bases and J shed 1 base, with 13 bases lying between them. The CDR3 length is 14 residues. Per the germline V gene, CDR1 is MNHEY and CDR2 is SMNVEV (reference sequence).

This clonotype has a count of ten or more. The chain couples TRBV28 to TRBJ2-7; D not resolved. Germline V lookup: CDR1 MDHEN, CDR2 SYDVKM. V shed 7 bases and J shed 1 base, with 5 bases lying between them. The CDR3 length is 11 residues. The CDR3 bases are TGTGCCAGCACCTTGTCCTACGAGCAGTACTTC. Translation gives CASTLSYEQYF.

The sample holds many counts of this clonotype. The chain carries TRBV24-1 and TRBJ2-7, with TRBD2 matching 7 bases. The germline CDR1 and CDR2 sequences are KGHDR and SFDVKD. This CDR3 region has 15 residues. The J segment lost 2 bases and the V segment lost 3 bases, leaving 6 bases of the junction unmatched. CDR3 amino acids: CATSDGRTRPYEQYF. CDR3 nucleotides: TGTGCCACCAGTGATGGCAGGACTAGGCCCTACGAGCAGTACTTC.